The 23 T cell receptor beta chains below come from one sample, sequenced in a study of early T cells in non-severe SARS-CoV-2 infection. TCRdb passed the 5' RACE reads through MiXCR, listing each CDR3 protein once. Among fewer than 30,000 distinct CDR3 sequences listed, approximately 5.3% were seen once. What was sequenced was whole blood. Receptor source: an adult who was a healthcare worker with PCR-confirmed SARS-CoV-2 infection or an uninfected control (not recorded which).

A few counts support this clonotype. The chain has TRBV20-1 and TRBJ2-1, with TRBD2 matching 12 bases. The trim removed 5 bases at V and 4 bases at J, leaving 9 bases unmatched. Germline assignment: CDR1 DFQATT and CDR2 SNEGSKA (reference sequence). The CDR3 runs 16 residues. CDR3: CSADRLAGASYNEQFF. CDR3 bases: TGCAGTGCTGATAGACTAGCGGGAGCTTCTTACAATGAGCAGTTCTTC.

V usage is TRBV2 and J usage is TRBJ2-1; possible D gene TRBD2, 5 bases. The CDR3 length is 15 residues. Trimming cost V 2 bases and J 0 bases, with 8 bases left between them. The germline CDR1 and CDR2 sequences are SNHLY and FYNNEI. The CDR3 spells CASSESGSSYNEQFF. In DNA, the CDR3 is TGTGCCAGCAGTGAAAGTGGGAGCTCCTACAATGAGCAGTTCTTC.

This clonotype was seen repeatedly, ten times or more. V and J are TRBV27 and TRBJ2-7; D tentatively reads TRBD1 or TRBD2 (7 bases each). This CDR3 is 13 amino acids long. Per the germline V gene, CDR1 is MNHEY and CDR2 is SMNVEV (reference sequence). V lost 7 bases and J lost 6, with 16 bases in between. Written as DNA, the CDR3 is TGTGCCAGCACCTATGGCAGGGGGGGCGAGCAGTACTTC. Its translation: CASTYGRGGEQYF.

There are many counts of this clonotype. The chain is built from TRBV27 and TRBJ2-5; 11 bases are shared with TRBD2. V shed 4 bases, J shed 2 bases, and the junction held 3 bases outside the gene matches. Germline V CDR1 and CDR2: MNHEY, SMNVEV (reference sequence). The CDR3 covers 15 residues. The CDR3 sequence is CASSSLAGGQETQYF. In DNA, the CDR3 is TGTGCCAGCAGTTCCCTAGCGGGAGGACAAGAGACCCAGTACTTC.

This clonotype has at least ten counts. V usage is TRBV4-1 and J usage is TRBJ1-6; unclear D gene. V lost 4 bases to trimming and J lost 11 bases, with 12 bases between them. The CDR3 extends over 13 amino acids. CDR1 and CDR2 from the germline V gene are MGHRA and YSYEKL. CDR3 region: CASSPPSGTPLHF. CDR3 coding DNA: TGCGCCAGCAGCCCCCCATCTGGAACACCCCTCCACTTT.

This clonotype was detected ten times or more. V is TRBV19 and J is TRBJ2-5; TRBD2 matches 10 bases. V trimming: 6 bases; J trimming: 3 bases; junction bases outside the gene matches: 7. The CDR3 is 15 amino acids. The germline CDR1 and CDR2 sequences are LNHDA and SQIVND (reference sequence). DNA of the CDR3: TGTGCCAGTAGAAGTGCCGGGACTAGCGAAGAGACCCAGTACTTC. Translated, it gives CASRSAGTSEETQYF.

This clonotype was seen repeatedly, ten times or more. The gene calls are TRBV5-1 and TRBJ1-2, with 7 bases that match TRBD1. Trimming removed 1 base from V and 0 bases from J; junction bases left unmatched: 3. The V gene's germline CDR1 is SGHRS and CDR2 YFSETQ. The CDR3 has 15 residues. The CDR3 DNA is TGCGCCAGCAGCTTGTCCCAGGGGGCTAACTATGGCTACACCTTC. Amino acids: CASSLSQGANYGYTF.

This clonotype was seen many times. The CDR3 DNA reads TGTGCCAGCAGCTTAGAAACGGGTTCCTACGAGCAGTACTTC. It encodes CASSLETGSYEQYF. The V gene is TRBV11-2, the J gene TRBJ2-7, with D unclear. This CDR3 comprises 14 residues. V was clipped by 0 bases and J by 1 base, with 7 bases between them. The germline V gene has CDR1 SGHAT and CDR2 FQNNGV. Full variable domain (outside the CDR3, taken from reference TRBV11-2 and TRBJ2-7): EAGVAQSPRYKIIEKRQSVAFWCNPISGHATLYWYQQILGQGPKLLIQFQNNGVVDDSQLPKDRFSAERLKGVDSTLKIQPAKLEDSAVYLCASSLETGSYEQYFGPGTRLTVT.

This clonotype was counted many times. The chain has TRBV7-8 and TRBJ2-7; D gene ambiguous. This CDR3 has 14 residues. Germline V gene lookup returns CDR1 SGHVS and CDR2 FQNEAQ. Trimming took 2 bases from V and 2 from J, leaving 10 bases between them. This CDR3 is CASSLRISPYEQYF. The CDR3 nucleotides are TGTGCCAGCAGCTTAAGGATATCACCCTACGAGCAGTACTTC.

This clonotype qualifies as medium-sized. The V and J genes are TRBV27 and TRBJ1-6; D is undetermined. The CDR3 contains 13 residues. Trimming pared 2 bases from V and 8 bases from J, leaving 7 bases between. Germline V gives CDR1 MNHEY, CDR2 SMNVEV (reference sequence). The CDR3 here is CASSLEPYSPLHF. CDR3 DNA: TGTGCCAGCAGTTTAGAGCCCTATTCACCCCTCCACTTT.

This clonotype came up many times. CDR3 in DNA: TGTGCCAGCAGCTTGGCATTGGGCCAAGCATATTACGAGCAGTACTTC. Protein sequence: CASSLALGQAYYEQYF. The chain employs TRBV5-5 and TRBJ2-7; D unresolved. Germline values: CDR1 SGHKS, CDR2 YYEKEE (reference sequence). This CDR3 region has 16 residues. V was pared by 0 bases and J by 4 bases, with 17 bases between.

This clonotype appeared a few times. V gene TRBV28 combines with J gene TRBJ2-3; D may be TRBD1 or TRBD2 (5 bases each). V gave up 6 bases and J gave up 0 bases, with 7 bases separating them. The CDR3 covers 13 residues. Germline CDR1 MDHEN, CDR2 SYDVKM. CDR3 sequence reads: CASSRDSTDTQYF. In DNA, the CDR3 is TGTGCCAGCAGCCGGGACAGCACAGATACGCAGTATTTT.

The chain couples TRBV28 to TRBJ1-1; 7 positions agree with TRBD1. Trimming cost V 7 bases and J 4 bases; bases outside gene matches: 6. The V gene's germline CDR1 is MDHEN and CDR2 SYDVKM. CDR3 length equals 13 residues. The CDR3 is CASMQGVPTEAFF. As DNA, the CDR3 is TGTGCCAGCATGCAGGGGGTCCCCACTGAAGCTTTCTTT.

At least ten counts were recorded for this clonotype. The chain has TRBV7-2 and TRBJ2-7; D call uncertain. Trimming took 0 bases from V and 2 from J, leaving 8 bases between them. Germline V gene sequence: CDR1 SGHTA, CDR2 FQGNSA. This CDR3 is 14 amino acids long. The CDR3 DNA reads TGTGCCAGCAGCTTAGCAAATGGACCCTACGAGCAGTACTTC. Translated, it gives CASSLANGPYEQYF.

This clonotype was observed many times. The rearrangement links TRBV19 to TRBJ2-1; 12 bases align to TRBD2. The germline V gene encodes CDR1 LNHDA and CDR2 SQIVND (reference sequence). The CDR3 is 16 residues long. V shed 5 bases, J shed 4 bases, and the junction held 6 bases outside the gene matches. CDR3 sequence (DNA): TGTGCCAGTAGTTTAGGGACTAGCGGGTTTTACAATGAGCAGTTCTTC. This gives the protein CASSLGTSGFYNEQFF.

This sequence joins TRBV24-1 and TRBJ2-1; 10 bases are shared with TRBD2. V lost 3 bases, J lost 4 bases, and 8 bases stayed unmatched. In germline, CDR1 is KGHDR, CDR2 SFDVKD. This CDR3 comprises 17 residues. CDR3 DNA: TGTGCCACCAGTGATACCGCTAGCGGGAGAACTTACAATGAGCAGTTCTTC. Translation gives CATSDTASGRTYNEQFF.

This clonotype came up many times. The chain uses TRBV20-1 and TRBJ2-1, with D possibly matching TRBD2 (5 bases). Germline CDR1 and CDR2: DFQATT and SNEGSKA (reference sequence). The V and J ends lost 7 bases and 2 bases respectively, with 18 bases between them. The CDR3 length is 15 residues. CDR3 bases: TGCAGTGGTAGCGACGCTGGGGTACCCTACAATGAGCAGTTCTTC. This codes for CSGSDAGVPYNEQFF.

This clonotype was counted at least ten times. J is TRBJ2-6 and V is TRBV27; D unclear. V lost 2 bases, J lost 0 bases, and 5 bases lay in between. Germline CDR1 and CDR2: MNHEY and SMNVEV (reference sequence). The CDR3 contains 15 residues. CDR3 loop: CASSLASSGANVLTF. The CDR3 coding sequence is TGTGCCAGCAGTTTAGCTAGCTCTGGGGCCAACGTCCTGACTTTC. Supplemented by reference TRBV27 and TRBJ2-6, the full variable domain reads EAQVTQNPRYLITVTGKKLTVTCSQNMNHEYMSWYRQDPGLGLRQIYYSMNVEVTDKGDVPEGYKVSRKEKRNFPLILESPSPNQTSLYFCASSLASSGANVLTFGAGSRLTVL.

This clonotype was recorded many times. This chain joins TRBV19 and TRBJ1-2, with a tentative D call TRBD1 (6 bases). The CDR3 covers 16 residues. Deletions cut 7 bases from V and 0 bases from J, with 18 bases between. CDR1 is LNHDA and CDR2 is SQIVND in the germline V gene (reference sequence). DNA of the CDR3: TGTGCCAGTAACCCCCGGACAGACCACTCTAACTATGGCTACACCTTC. It translates to CASNPRTDHSNYGYTF.

This clonotype was seen repeatedly, ten times or more. The chain has TRBV20-1 and TRBJ2-3; TRBD1 or TRBD2 may be the D gene (6 bases each). V dropped 2 bases and J dropped 1 base, with 13 bases sitting between them. Germline lookup yields CDR1 DFQATT and CDR2 SNEGSKA (reference sequence). CDR3 size: 15 residues. DNA for the CDR3: TGCAGTGCTAGAACCCTTAGGGGGGGCACAGATACGCAGTATTTT. Translated, it gives CSARTLRGGTDTQYF.

The chain carries TRBV6-1 and TRBJ1-2; the D is unclear. CDR1 and CDR2 (germline): MNHNS, SASEGT. The CDR3 consists of 13 residues. The V and J ends lost 0 bases and 4 bases respectively, with 6 bases between them. The CDR3: CASSEAAPYGYTF. CDR3 nucleotides: TGTGCCAGCAGTGAAGCAGCACCCTATGGCTACACCTTC.

This clonotype was counted at least ten times. The chain employs TRBV12-3 or TRBV12-4 and TRBJ1-1, with a weak D call TRBD1 (6 bases). The V and J ends lost 6 bases and 2 bases respectively, with 13 bases between them. CDR3 length equals 14 residues. The CDR3 loop is CASRRQAPNTEAFF. The DNA for the CDR3 is TGTGCCAGCAGACGACAGGCCCCAAACACTGAAGCTTTCTTT.

This clonotype was seen at least ten times. This chain uses TRBV11-2 with TRBJ2-7, with D possibly TRBD1 on 5 matching bases. Trimming left V 0 bases short and J 5 bases short, with 11 bases between. CDR3 length: 14 residues. Germline V lookup: CDR1 SGHAT, CDR2 FQNNGV. In nucleotides, the CDR3 is TGTGCCAGCAGCTTAGATCGCAGGGCCCACGAGCAGTACTTC. Encoded protein: CASSLDRRAHEQYF.